These 5 T cell receptor delta chains were sequenced from one sample in a study of human gamma delta and Vdelta1 T cells. TCRdb redid clone calling on the PCR reads using CATT. Among about 6,500 delta-chain clones listed, about 43% were seen once. These receptors have no identified antigens. Input material: Vdelta1 gamma-delta T cells from blood grown in culture (DOT cells). These receptors were taken from a human donor in good health.

By proportion, this clone is medium-sized. The rearrangement joins TRDV1 to TRDJ1; 11 bases line up with TRDD3. This CDR3 contains 20 residues. CDR1 TSWWSYY and CDR2 QGS come from the germline V gene. V trimming: 4 bases; J trimming: 1 base; junction bases outside the gene matches: 17. This CDR3 reads CALGVLLLHWGIKGTDKLIF. The CDR3, as DNA: TGTGCTCTTGGGGTTCTCCTACTCCACTGGGGGATAAAGGGCACCGATAAACTCATCTTT.

The chain combines TRDV1 with TRDJ1; 10 bases fit TRDD3. The V gene's germline CDR1 is TSWWSYY and CDR2 QGS. CDR3 length: 21 amino acids. V trimming: 0 bases; J trimming: 0 bases; junction bases outside the gene matches: 16. The CDR3 sequence: CALGELTPVLGDLRYTDKLIF. The CDR3 DNA follows: TGTGCTCTTGGGGAACTCACTCCCGTACTGGGGGATTTACGCTACACCGATAAACTCATCTTT.

The chain combines TRDV1 with TRDJ1, with D tentatively TRDD2 or TRDD3 (9 bases each). V was trimmed by 2 bases and J by 0 bases, leaving 40 bases between them. Germline V gene lookup returns CDR1 TSWWSYY and CDR2 QGS. The CDR3 extends over 25 amino acids. CDR3 nucleotides: TGTGCTCTTGGGGAAGGTCCGGAAACCTTCCTACGACCTGTACTGGGGGAACTGTACACCGATAAACTCATCTTT. It yields the protein CALGEGPETFLRPVLGELYTDKLIF.

This sequence joins TRDV1 and TRDJ1, with 7 bases identical to TRDD3. The V and J ends lost 0 bases and 0 bases, in that order; junction bases with no gene match: 7. CDR3 size: 17 residues. Per germline, CDR1 TSWWSYY and CDR2 QGS. The CDR3 loop reads CALGELGGILYTDKLIF. CDR3 sequence (DNA): TGTGCTCTTGGGGAACTCGGCGGGATACTGTACACCGATAAACTCATCTTT.

This clone was recorded a few times. The chain uses TRDV1 and TRDJ1, with 9 bases fitting TRDD3. Germline lookup yields CDR1 TSWWSYY and CDR2 QGS. With 3 bases clipped from V and 0 bases from J, the junction kept 14 bases outside the gene matches. This CDR3 has 19 amino acids. CDR3 sequence: CALGEPSPYWGNYTDKLIF. In DNA, the CDR3 is TGTGCTCTTGGGGAGCCTTCCCCTTACTGGGGGAACTACACCGATAAACTCATCTTT.